The clone carrying this T cell receptor (beta chain) occurred a few times. Its antigen remains unidentified. This specimen comes from a study of CD8 T cells in ankylosing spondylitis. Study results and limitations: There was reportedly significant enrichment of clones that were disease-linked in matched ankylosing spondylitis synovial fluid. What seemed typical of ankylosing spondylitis blood was a TCR beta motif built from several highly homologous variants.

CDR3 size: 16 residues. Germline V CDR1 and CDR2: SGHVS, FQNEAQ. V lost 4 bases to trimming and J lost 6 bases; unmatched junction nucleotides: 12. Scientists made TCR beta libraries using quantitative 5'-RACE with molecular barcodes. TCRdb ran MiXCR on the 5' RACE reads and lists one entry per CDR3 protein. The repertoire holds fewer than 400,000 distinct CDR3 sequences, with 7% to 9% as singletons. The sequence was collected from a male donor with ankylosing spondylitis. V is TRBV7-8 and J is TRBJ2-1; 7 bases fit TRBD2. Sequenced input: blood, either unsorted or a sorted T cell fraction (not recorded which). The CDR3: CASSSPKGREFNEQFF. The DNA of the CDR3 is TGTGCCAGCAGCTCTCCGAAGGGGCGGGAGTTCAATGAGCAGTTCTTC.